The present T cell receptor beta chain was sequenced within a study of blood T cells in healthy people across ages. CDR3 length: 15 residues. Germline V gives CDR1 DFQATT, CDR2 SNEGSKA (reference sequence). V lost 0 bases to trimming and J lost 4 bases, with 13 bases between them. This clonotype was observed a handful of times. The antigen is unknown. Each sample had at least 6.5 million PBMCs isolated. Whole-study results and caveats: Whereas aged donors had fewer naive CD4+ cells, long-lived donors had more of them and higher diversity.

Through a sample-barcoded 5' primer and a J-beta primer mix, a second PCR was run for roughly 6 to 12 cycles. The template-switch adaptor, which had 12 random nucleotides, put a tag on each cDNA molecule. TCRdb called the 5' RACE reads again in MiXCR, with one record for every CDR3 protein. In the table there are around 1,600,000 distinct CDR3 sequences, under 55% of which are singletons. Sequenced sample: blood. The receptor was derived from a young woman in good health. This sequence joins TRBV20-1 and TRBJ2-1, with D tentatively TRBD2 (5 bases). The CDR3 spells CSARDRDYPYNEQFF. Here the CDR3 DNA reads TGCAGTGCTAGAGATCGCGACTACCCGTACAATGAGCAGTTCTTC.